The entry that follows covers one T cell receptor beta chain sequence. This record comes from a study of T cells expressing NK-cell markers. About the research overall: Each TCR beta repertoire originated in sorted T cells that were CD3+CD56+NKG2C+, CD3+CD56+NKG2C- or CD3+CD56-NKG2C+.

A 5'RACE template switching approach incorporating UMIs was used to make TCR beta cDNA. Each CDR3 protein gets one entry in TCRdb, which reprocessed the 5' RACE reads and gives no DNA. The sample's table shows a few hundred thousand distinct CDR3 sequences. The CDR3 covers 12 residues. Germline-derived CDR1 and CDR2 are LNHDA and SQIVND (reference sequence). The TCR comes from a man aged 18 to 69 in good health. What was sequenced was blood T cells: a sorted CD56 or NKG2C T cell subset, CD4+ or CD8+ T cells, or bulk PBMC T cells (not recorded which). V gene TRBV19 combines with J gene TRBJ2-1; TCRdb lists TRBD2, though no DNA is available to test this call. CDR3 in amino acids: CASRRGLNEQFF. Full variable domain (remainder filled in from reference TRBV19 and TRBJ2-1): DGGITQSPKYLFRKEGQNVTLSCEQNLNHDAMYWYRQDPGQGLRLIYYSQIVNDFQKGDIAEGYSVSREKKESFPLTVTSAQKNPTAFYLCASRRGLNEQFFGPGTRLTVL.